This TCR beta chain was recovered during a study of blood T cell repertoires in COVID-19. As for the study in general: Samples taken during acute and convalescent COVID-19 were collected in the United States, Italy and Spain. PBMCs, B-cell-depleted T cells, or T cells provided the cDNA or gDNA that made up the material.

Original analysis: Using reference gene primer amplification, nucleated cell counts were estimated. Generated by immunoSEQ multiplex PCR, the TCRdb table keeps only in-frame clones and is missing some. V and J calls and clone size are given by that table; D and trimming were obtained from the DNA. There are over 95,000 clones in the sample; approximately 84% occur only once, and 3.4% lies in the top ten. The V and J ends lost 3 bases and 0 bases respectively, with 9 bases between them. In germline, CDR1 is GTSNPN, CDR2 SVGIG (reference sequence). The CDR3 has 14 residues. The V and J genes are TRBV30 and TRBJ1-5; TRBD1 is a possible D gene (5 bases). The sample taken for sequencing was peripheral blood. This receptor was obtained from a man aged 40-50 years with acute or convalescent COVID-19. The CDR3 region is CAWSWTYSNQPQHF. In nucleotides, the CDR3 is TGTGCCTGGAGCTGGACATATAGCAATCAGCCCCAGCATTTT. Full variable domain (remainder filled in from reference TRBV30 and TRBJ1-5): SQTIHQWPATLVQPVGSPLSLECTVEGTSNPNLYWYRQAAGRGLQLLFYSVGIGQISSEVPQNLSASRPQDRQFILSSKKLLLSDSGFYLCAWSWTYSNQPQHFGDGTRLSIL.